This record concerns one T cell receptor (beta chain) sequence. Antigen specificity is unknown. The entry originates in a study of T cells in women clearing cervical HPV infection. Repertoires were generated with immunoSEQ multiplex PCR, while TCRdb's copy carries only in-frame clones and drops some. The table lists tens of thousands of clones. Study-level findings and limits: Associations may precede or follow infection; HPV-specific or memory T cells were not isolated.

Sequenced: blood buffy coat. This clonotype was obtained from a woman between 18 and 70 years old with a cervical HPV16 infection that either progressed to CIN3+ or cleared (not recorded which).

This chain's CDR3 is CASSPQGPHYGYTF. The CDR3 DNA, read in part, is TGTGCCAGCTCACCACAGGGGCCCCACTATGGC. The chain is built from TRBV18 and TRBJ1-2; possibly TRBD1 for D (5 bases). The read terminates 3 residues before the CDR3 end, so the remaining end is supplied by the germline J gene. Trimming cost V 1 base and J 3 bases, with 9 bases left between them. The CDR3 has 14 residues. Germline V gene sequence: CDR1 KGHSH, CDR2 LQKENI.